The rows below give T cell receptor beta chains drawn from one sample of a study of early T cells in non-severe SARS-CoV-2 infection. Via MiXCR, TCRdb re-called the 5' RACE reads, giving one row per CDR3 protein. Here the sample spans 25,000 to 35,000 distinct CDR3 sequences, around 5% being singletons. Sequenced sample: whole blood. These receptors were taken from an adult who was a healthcare worker with PCR-confirmed SARS-CoV-2 infection or an uninfected control (not recorded which). The CDR3 runs from the conserved cysteine through the conserved F or W. D genes are given only for firm matches. Size is stated for part of the rows, as once, few or many counts, or as a class when the clone is expanded.

D gene	V gene	J gene	clone size	CDR3 DNA	CDR3 protein
TRBD2	TRBV29-1	TRBJ2-3	many	TGCAGCGTTGGAGAGCGGGAAGATACGCAGTATTTT	CSVGEREDTQYF
-	TRBV11-2	TRBJ1-1	many	TGTGCCAGCAGCTATAGGACTGTCGGCGGCACTGAAGCTTTCTTT	CASSYRTVGGTEAFF
-	TRBV11-3	TRBJ2-2	-	TGTGCCAGCAGCTTAGCCCTCGGAGGGGAGCTGTTTTTT	CASSLALGGELFF
TRBD2	TRBV7-3	TRBJ2-3	-	TGTGCCAGCAGCCCCTTATCAGCGGGGCCCGGGCACGATACGCAGTATTTT	CASSPLSAGPGHDTQYF
-	TRBV7-3	TRBJ1-1	many	TGTGCCAGCAGCCTCCAGGATAACACTGAAGCTTTCTTT	CASSLQDNTEAFF
-	TRBV3-1	TRBJ2-2	few	TGTGCCAGCAGCCTTCGGACAGACCTGAACACCGGGGAGCTGTTTTTT	CASSLRTDLNTGELFF
TRBD1	TRBV5-1	TRBJ2-6	few	TGCGCCAGCCGGGACAGGGACTCTGGGGCCAACGTCCTGACTTTC	CASRDRDSGANVLTF
TRBD2	TRBV11-2	TRBJ2-1	many	TGTGCCAGCAGCTTAGCTCAGGGAGGGCAGCAGTTCTTC	CASSLAQGGQQFF
TRBD2	TRBV20-1	TRBJ2-1	many	TGCAGTGCTAGAGATCCCTCGGGGGAGCGGCAGCGGGGTGAGCAGTTCTTC	CSARDPSGERQRGEQFF
-	TRBV12-3/TRBV12-4	TRBJ1-3	many	TGTGCCAGCATCCTGGGCCTCGACACCATATATTTT	CASILGLDTIYF
-	TRBV27	TRBJ1-6	many	TGTGCCAGCAGTCCCCTCCCCGGGAACCTCCACTTT	CASSPLPGNLHF
-	TRBV19	TRBJ1-1	medium-sized	TGTGCCAGTAGTATGTTGCGAATGGTCATGAACACTGAAGCTTTCTTT	CASSMLRMVMNTEAFF
-	TRBV6-2/TRBV6-3	TRBJ2-7	few	TGTGCCAGCAGTTACGGAGGGGCGCATTCTGGGGAGCAGTACTTC	CASSYGGAHSGEQYF
TRBD1	TRBV12-3/TRBV12-4	TRBJ1-6	many	TGTGCCAGCAGTTCGGACAGGGGATACGTTGCACCCCTCCACTTT	CASSSDRGYVAPLHF
-	TRBV10-3	TRBJ1-5	many	TGTGCCATCAGTGATTCCGTAGGGGATCGCAATCAGCCCCAGCATTTT	CAISDSVGDRNQPQHF
TRBD2	TRBV20-1	TRBJ2-3	few	TGCAGTGCTAGCGGGCTAGCGGGGCCTAGTGGTACGCAGTATTTT	CSASGLAGPSGTQYF
TRBD1	TRBV11-3	TRBJ1-1	many	TGTGCCAGCAGCTTGATCCGGGACAGGGGACAAGCTTTCTTT	CASSLIRDRGQAFF
TRBD2	TRBV2	TRBJ2-7	many	TGTGCCAGCCGTGGGACTAGCCCCTCCTACGAGCAGTACTTC	CASRGTSPSYEQYF
-	TRBV7-6	TRBJ2-3	-	TGTGCCAGCAGCCCTCATCCGACAGGATCAGATACGCAGTATTTT	CASSPHPTGSDTQYF
-	TRBV28	TRBJ1-5	-	TGTGCCAGCACCGCCTGGCGCACCAGCAATCAGCCCCAGCATTTT	CASTAWRTSNQPQHF
-	TRBV12-3/TRBV12-4	TRBJ2-7	-	TGTGCCAGCAGTTTAGGGACCACCTACGAGCAGTACTTC	CASSLGTTYEQYF
-	TRBV4-1	TRBJ2-7	many	TGCGCCAGCAGCAACCTCCGGGACACCTCCCGGGACGAGCAGTACTTC	CASSNLRDTSRDEQYF
-	TRBV10-1	TRBJ2-2	-	TGCGCCAGCAGTGCAATCGGACGGGGCAGCCCGAACACCGGGGAGCTGTTTTTT	CASSAIGRGSPNTGELFF
-	TRBV29-1	TRBJ1-4	many	TGCAGCGCTGCCCGGCAGGGACGCGAAAAACTGTTTTTT	CSAARQGREKLFF
-	TRBV18	TRBJ1-4	few	TGTGCCAGCTCACCAGAAGGACCCCTGATTGAAAAACTGTTTTTT	CASSPEGPLIEKLFF
-	TRBV28	TRBJ2-5	many	TGTGCCAGCAGTTCGAGTCGAGAGACCCAGTACTTC	CASSSSRETQYF
TRBD2	TRBV20-1	TRBJ2-3	-	TGCAGTGCTGACCAGCGGGGTTCCTTCACAGATACGCAGTATTTT	CSADQRGSFTDTQYF
TRBD1	TRBV7-6	TRBJ2-7	few	TGTGCCAGCAGCCGGACAGGACATACCTACGAGCAGTACTTC	CASSRTGHTYEQYF
-	TRBV7-2	TRBJ2-2	-	TGTGCCAGCAGCGGGGGGCCCGGGGAGCTGTTTTTT	CASSGGPGELFF
-	TRBV30	TRBJ2-7	many	TGTGCCTGGAGGGAGCAGGGGTCCTACGAGCAGTACTTC	CAWREQGSYEQYF
-	TRBV30	TRBJ1-5	medium-sized	TGTGCCTGGAGTGGCACAGCTTATCAGCCCCAGCATTTT	CAWSGTAYQPQHF
-	TRBV28	TRBJ2-5	-	TGTGCCAGCAGTCCCTCCCCTTGGGAGACCCAGTACTTC	CASSPSPWETQYF
TRBD1	TRBV10-3	TRBJ2-1	many	TGTGCCATCAGCCGAACAGGGGTGGGCTCCTACAATGAGCAGTTCTTC	CAISRTGVGSYNEQFF
-	TRBV6-5	TRBJ2-2	many	TGTGCCAGCAGTTTCGGAGGGGAGCTGTTTTTT	CASSFGGELFF
-	TRBV11-2	TRBJ2-3	many	TGTGCCAGCAGCTTAGTGCGGAGCACAGATACGCAGTATTTT	CASSLVRSTDTQYF
-	TRBV6-6	TRBJ2-7	-	TGTGCCAGCAGTTTGGGCCCAACTGGGGGCGAGCAGTACTTC	CASSLGPTGGEQYF
-	TRBV29-1	TRBJ1-1	few	TGCAGCGTTAGGGTCAGAGGCCTGTGGAACACTGAAGCTTTCTTT	CSVRVRGLWNTEAFF
-	TRBV29-1	TRBJ2-5	-	TGCAGCGTTGTCGAGGGGATAGAGACCCAGTACTTC	CSVVEGIETQYF
-	TRBV10-3	TRBJ1-2	medium-sized	TGTGCCATCAGTGAGCCGATGGGGACTGCTAACTATGGCTACACCTTC	CAISEPMGTANYGYTF
-	TRBV7-2	TRBJ2-7	many	TGTGCCAGCAGCTTTAAAGGCCCCTACGAGCAGTACTTC	CASSFKGPYEQYF
TRBD1	TRBV11-2	TRBJ1-2	-	TGTGCCAGCAGCTCCCGGACAGGGGGCGTCTCCTATGGCTACACCTTC	CASSSRTGGVSYGYTF
-	TRBV7-9	TRBJ2-7	-	TGTGCCAGCAGCTTAGGGGGTAGCGGCTACGAGCAGTACTTC	CASSLGGSGYEQYF
TRBD1	TRBV12-3/TRBV12-4	TRBJ1-4	many	TGTGCCACCAGGACAGGGTCTAATGAAAAACTGTTTTTT	CATRTGSNEKLFF
TRBD2	TRBV18	TRBJ2-2	-	TGTGCCAGCTCACCCCCCCTAGCGGGGCAGAACACCGGGGAGCTGTTTTTT	CASSPPLAGQNTGELFF
TRBD2	TRBV11-1	TRBJ2-5	many	TGTGCCAGCAGCTCGACTAGCGGGGGACTAAAAGAGACCCAGTACTTC	CASSSTSGGLKETQYF
TRBD1	TRBV5-6	TRBJ1-1	-	TGTGCCAGCAGCCTTTTGTCCTCGGGACAGGGGACGAAAGCTTTCTTT	CASSLLSSGQGTKAFF
-	TRBV12-3/TRBV12-4	TRBJ1-5	few	TGTGCCAGCAGTGTGGGAGGGGGCAATCAGCCCCAGCATTTT	CASSVGGGNQPQHF
TRBD1	TRBV6-5	TRBJ1-6	many	TGTGCCAGCAGTTCCAGGGGGAGCTCCTATAATTCACCCCTCCACTTT	CASSSRGSSYNSPLHF
-	TRBV14	TRBJ2-7	few	TGTGCCAGCAGCATCACAACAGGGATCCACGAGCAGTACTTC	CASSITTGIHEQYF
TRBD2	TRBV20-1	TRBJ2-7	many	TGCAGTGCTTCACCCCCTGGCGGGAGGGCCCGCGAGCAGTACTTC	CSASPPGGRAREQYF
TRBD1	TRBV5-4	TRBJ2-7	many	TGTGCCAGCAGTCTTGGGACAGGGGGCTCCTACGAGCAGTACTTC	CASSLGTGGSYEQYF
-	TRBV20-1	TRBJ1-6	many	TGCAGTGCTAGAGGGGACGAGACCCTGGCGGGACCCCTCCACTTT	CSARGDETLAGPLHF
-	TRBV20-1	TRBJ2-3	-	TGCAGTGCTAGGATGAGTGAGTTTAGCACAGATACGCAGTATTTT	CSARMSEFSTDTQYF
-	TRBV4-1	TRBJ2-3	many	TGCGCCAGCAGCCAAGTTATGACTAAAGTGACAGATACGCAGTATTTT	CASSQVMTKVTDTQYF
TRBD2	TRBV7-9	TRBJ2-1	few	TGTGCCAGCAGCCCAAGGCCCATTCTAGCGGGAAAGAACAATGAGCAGTTCTTC	CASSPRPILAGKNNEQFF
-	TRBV29-1	TRBJ2-7	medium-sized	TGCAGCGCCTCCTACTCCTACGAGCAGTACTTC	CSASYSYEQYF
-	TRBV9	TRBJ2-1	many	TGTGCCAGCAGCGTAGGGGAGAGGGGCAGGCACAGCTCCTACAATGAGCAGTTCTTC	CASSVGERGRHSSYNEQFF
-	TRBV18	TRBJ1-1	many	TGTGCCAGCTCACCACTCACTACCAACACTGAAGCTTTCTTT	CASSPLTTNTEAFF
TRBD2	TRBV29-1	TRBJ2-1	many	TGCAGCGTTAGAAGACTAGCGGGAGAAGACAATGAGCAGTTCTTC	CSVRRLAGEDNEQFF